These 14 T cell receptor beta chains came from one sample sequenced in a study of CD8+ T cells in alopecia areata (dated by TCRdb to the late 2010s). The library was made by the immunoSEQ multiplex PCR assay. For TCR sequencing, RNA was extracted from every sample and reverse transcribed into cDNA to serve as template. TCRdb stores this immuneACCESS table with in-frame sequences only. Part of the clones is absent; in the studies checked, under half of the shortfall reflects unresolved V genes, and no reason is known for the rest. Here the sample has 150,000 to 200,000 clones; roughly 70% occur a single time. The ten top clones hold approximately 1.3% of the sample. The sample's treatment or condition label is to be understood as: oral pan-JAK inhibitor, 5-10 mg twice daily. The sequences come from CD4+ T cells sorted from blood, collected at approximately week 50, from a patient treated with tofacitinib. All receptors derive from a human donor with alopecia areata.

J is TRBJ1-6 and V is TRBV30; 7 bases are shared with TRBD1. The CDR3 length is 14 residues. V gave up 6 bases and J gave up 9 bases; unmatched junction bases: 11. Germline V gene sequence: CDR1 GTSNPN, CDR2 SVGIG (reference sequence). The CDR3 sequence: CACRTETGVSPLHF. CDR3 coding DNA: TGTGCCTGCAGGACGGAAACAGGGGTTTCACCCCTCCACTTT.

This clone was detected only a few times. The DNA of the CDR3 is TGCAGCGTTAGGTGGGGAGCCGAAAAACTGTTTTTT. Its protein product is CSVRWGAEKLFF. The rearrangement uses TRBV29-1 and TRBJ1-4, with D unclear. The V and J ends lost 5 bases and 8 bases respectively, with 12 bases between them. The CDR3 runs 12 residues. Germline V gene sequence: CDR1 SQVTM, CDR2 ANQGSEA.

The count of this clone is one. V gene TRBV2 combines with J gene TRBJ2-1, with D perhaps matching TRBD2 (5 bases). The germline V gene has CDR1 SNHLY and CDR2 FYNNEI. The CDR3 has 13 residues. Trimming left V 0 bases short and J 8 bases short, with 8 bases between. In DNA form, the CDR3 reads TGTGCCAGCAGTGAAGCACGGGGAGATGAGCAGTTCTTC. It translates to CASSEARGDEQFF.

This rearrangement joins TRBV30 to TRBJ1-2; TRBD1 matches 7 bases. The CDR3 has 12 amino acids. After removal of 2 bases from V and 6 bases from J, the junction contained 3 bases not matched to a gene. Per the germline V gene, CDR1 is GTSNPN and CDR2 is SVGIG (reference sequence). The CDR3 sequence is CAWSTRGDGYTF. In DNA, the CDR3 is TGTGCCTGGAGTACCAGGGGGGATGGCTACACCTTC.

The chain uses TRBV14 and TRBJ1-1, with D unresolved. CDR1 and CDR2 (germline): SGHDN, FVKESK. The V and J ends lost 2 bases and 3 bases respectively, with 13 bases between them. The CDR3 loop spans 15 amino acids. The CDR3 sequence is CASSQIPGAHTEAFF. CDR3 in DNA: TGTGCCAGCAGCCAAATACCCGGAGCGCACACTGAAGCTTTCTTT.

The rearrangement links TRBV14 to TRBJ2-5; the D is unclear. V lost 0 bases and J 7 bases, leaving 15 bases between the germline ends. This CDR3 has 15 amino acids. The germline V gene has CDR1 SGHDN and CDR2 FVKESK. CDR3 sequence reads: CASSQDAAPLGTQYF. The DNA of the CDR3 is TGTGCCAGCAGCCAAGACGCTGCCCCACTGGGGACCCAGTACTTC.

V gene TRBV7-2 combines with J gene TRBJ2-3, with 7 nucleotides matching TRBD1. The CDR3 runs to 15 residues. Per germline, CDR1 SGHTA and CDR2 FQGNSA. V lost 3 bases to trimming and J lost 0 bases; unmatched junction nucleotides: 3. The CDR3 nucleotides read TGTGCCAGCAGCTTCCGACAGGGAAGCACAGATACGCAGTATTTT. Residues: CASSFRQGSTDTQYF.

This clone appeared a single time. The chain has TRBV2 and TRBJ2-7, with 7 bases identical to TRBD1. This CDR3 spans 15 amino acids. After removal of 1 base from V and 7 bases from J, the junction contained 10 bases not matched to a gene. The germline V gene encodes CDR1 SNHLY and CDR2 FYNNEI. The CDR3 DNA reads as TGTGCCAGCAGTGAAGGCCCAACAGGGGTCGGAGAGCAGTACTTC. It is translated as CASSEGPTGVGEQYF. The variable domain in full, completed from reference TRBV2 and TRBJ2-7, reads EPEVTQTPSHQVTQMGQEVILRCVPISNHLYFYWYRQILGQKVEFLVSFYNNEISEKSEIFDDQFSVERPDGSNFTLKIRSTKLEDSAMYFCASSEGPTGVGEQYFGPGTRLTVT.

The genes are TRBV29-1 and TRBJ2-1, with TRBD2 identical over 15 bases. This CDR3 spans 13 amino acids. Trimming took 7 bases from V and 7 from J; bases not matched to a gene: 2. Germline V gene sequence: CDR1 SQVTM, CDR2 ANQGSEA. The CDR3 here is CSGTSGGANEQFF. In DNA form, the CDR3 reads TGCAGCGGGACTAGCGGGGGGGCAAATGAGCAGTTCTTC.

The chain combines TRBV2 with TRBJ2-1; D unclear. This CDR3 spans 11 amino acids. CDR1 and CDR2 from the germline V gene are SNHLY and FYNNEI. V gave up 3 bases and J gave up 15 bases, with 12 bases separating them. The CDR3 loop is CASSEFPSPFF. The CDR3 DNA is TGTGCCAGCAGTGAGTTTCCGAGCCCGTTCTTC. Based on the CDR3 plus reference TRBV2 and TRBJ2-1, the full variable domain is EPEVTQTPSHQVTQMGQEVILRCVPISNHLYFYWYRQILGQKVEFLVSFYNNEISEKSEIFDDQFSVERPDGSNFTLKIRSTKLEDSAMYFCASSEFPSPFFGPGTRLTVL.

The gene calls are TRBV7-9 and TRBJ2-2; D call uncertain. Deletions cut 5 bases from V and 4 bases from J, with 8 bases between. Per the germline V gene, CDR1 is SEHNR and CDR2 is FQNEAQ (reference sequence). The length of the CDR3 is 13 residues. CDR3 region: CASSATSTGELFF. In nucleotides, the CDR3 is TGTGCCAGCAGCGCCACCAGCACCGGGGAGCTGTTTTTT.

This clone has more than one count but fewer than ten. The chain is built from TRBV5-1 and TRBJ2-1; either TRBD1 or TRBD2 may fit D (6 bases each). The CDR3 spans 15 residues. Between the trimmed V and J ends, which lost 4 bases and 0 bases, there was a span of 11 bases. The germline V gene has CDR1 SGHRS and CDR2 YFSETQ. CDR3 nucleotide sequence: TGCGCCAGCAGCACGGGGGCCTTCTCCTACAATGAGCAGTTCTTC. Translation gives CASSTGAFSYNEQFF.

This chain links TRBV29-1 with TRBJ1-2; no firm D call. Deletions cut 4 bases from V and 4 bases from J, with 10 bases between. From germline, CDR1 is SQVTM and CDR2 ANQGSEA. The CDR3 has 12 residues. The CDR3: CSVGGSRYGYTF. CDR3 coding DNA: TGCAGCGTTGGGGGTTCGCGCTATGGCTACACCTTC.

This clone has a handful of counts. The J gene is TRBJ1-5, the V gene TRBV6-6; no firm D call. Germline V gene lookup returns CDR1 MNHNY and CDR2 SVGAGI (reference sequence). The CDR3 spans 13 residues. Trimming shortened V by 6 bases and J by 4 bases, and 10 bases separated the two germline ends. CDR3 nucleotides: TGTGCCAGCAGCCCGGAGAGGAATCAGCCCCAGCATTTT. Its protein product is CASSPERNQPQHF.